The rows below give T cell receptor beta chains drawn from one sample of a study of blood T cell repertoires in COVID-19. Clones were read by immunoSEQ multiplex PCR, and TCRdb kept only the in-frame ones, dropping some. The sample lists 230,000 or so clones, about 90% seen once, with under 2% in the top ten. The specimen was peripheral blood. These TCRs come from a man aged 40-49 years with active or convalescent COVID-19. Both conserved end residues are trimmed from each CDR3.

CDR3aa: ASSIEDSGPTSNEKLF
v_gene: TRBV19

CDR3aa: AHGETIY
v_gene: TRBV7-9

CDR3aa: ASSDPGTGAQETQY
v_gene: TRBV9

CDR3aa: SVTGQASTEAF
v_gene: TRBV29-1

CDR3aa: ASSFRPPSIQGGRTEAF
v_gene: TRBV4-1

CDR3aa: ASSLWSGTSKQETQY
v_gene: TRBV28

CDR3aa: ASSSDMNTEAF
v_gene: TRBV2

CDR3aa: SVESERNTIY
v_gene: TRBV29-1

CDR3aa: ASSIALGQIHMNTEAF
v_gene: TRBV19

CDR3aa: ASSLSVAGGSYEQY
v_gene: TRBV27

CDR3aa: ASRTFPNADNQPQH
v_gene: TRBV5-1

CDR3aa: ASSPRQGAYGNQPQH
v_gene: TRBV5-8

CDR3aa: ASSLSSNTGELF
v_gene: TRBV5-1

CDR3aa: ASSLQGASDEQY
v_gene: TRBV5-5

CDR3aa: ASNREGYLITEAF
v_gene: TRBV6-5

CDR3aa: ASSVRLAENTGELF
v_gene: TRBV9

CDR3aa: ASSPSGSSYNEQF
v_gene: TRBV4-1

CDR3aa: ASTPTGVTYEQY
v_gene: TRBV11-1